This T cell receptor (beta chain) came from a study of T cell responses to AZD1222 COVID-19 vaccine. Whole-study results and caveats: The reported proportion of spike-specific TCRs targeting unmutated variant regions was nearly half. Seropositive AZD1222 recipients at baseline numbered only five or six. Regions 160-218 and 743-854 held dominance among vaccine-associated CD4 TCRs, which spanned spike.

The assay was immunoSEQ multiplex PCR, and TCRdb's table has in-frame clones only and misses some. The sample has 150,000 or so clones; nearly 95% are singletons. A remark on this clone: Its target is unknown.

This CDR3 comprises 16 residues. Germline loops: CDR1 SGHTA, CDR2 FQGNSA. V lost 1 base and J lost 2; bases outside the gene matches: 5. Here the sequenced sample was peripheral blood, taken 28 days after the second AZD1222 dose. The chain recombines TRBV7-2 with TRBJ1-3; 7 nucleotides align to TRBD1. This receptor was identified in an adult who received the AZD1222 COVID-19 vaccine. The CDR3 is CASSLEFQGAGNTIYF. CDR3 DNA sequence: TGTGCCAGCAGCTTAGAGTTCCAGGGGGCTGGAAACACCATATATTTT.